The clone carrying this TCR beta chain occurred once. The V end was cut by 4 bases, the J end by 0 bases, with 13 bases between. The CDR3 has 15 amino acids. Germline loops: CDR1 SGHKS, CDR2 YYEKEE (reference sequence). In the study's own analysis: Nucleated cell counts were estimated from reference gene primer amplification. Sequenced by immunoSEQ multiplex PCR; TCRdb stores in-frame clones only, minus some. The V and J calls and clone size were taken over from that table, and D and trimming were inferred from the DNA. In the table there are roughly 200,000 clones, around nine tenths of which are singletons. The data stem from a study of blood T cell repertoires in COVID-19. Across the whole study: The United States, Italy and Spain provided the acute and convalescent COVID-19 samples. In each case, the material was cDNA or gDNA derived from T cells, B-cell-depleted T cells, or PBMCs.

The chain is built from TRBV5-5 and TRBJ2-5; perhaps TRBD2 as D (6 bases). The origin of this receptor is a man in his fifties with acute or convalescent COVID-19. Sequencing was done on a sample of peripheral blood. The CDR3 loop reads CASSAQPSDQETQYF. The CDR3 DNA is TGTGCCAGCAGCGCCCAACCTAGCGACCAAGAGACCCAGTACTTC.